This TCR beta chain was sequenced in a study of shared clonotypes between healthy human individuals. Here immunoSEQ multiplex PCR was the method, and the copy in TCRdb shows in-frame clones only, minus some. The table shows some 1.5 million clones, with roughly 96% occurring only once. The authors divided CD4+ cells into CD45RA+ naive and CD45RA-negative memory subsets. Input material: naive CD4+ T cells sorted from blood. Sample subset: CD45RA+ positively selected. The receptor was isolated from a man aged 30-40 years in good health.

In DNA, the CDR3 is TGTGCCAGCAGTGAAGGCCAGTACTATGGCTACACCTTC. This translates into CASSEGQYYGYTF. The chain combines TRBV6-1 with TRBJ1-2; D is unclear. CDR3 length: 13 residues. V lost 1 base to trimming and J lost 3 bases, with 6 bases between them. The V gene's germline CDR1 is MNHNS and CDR2 SASEGT.